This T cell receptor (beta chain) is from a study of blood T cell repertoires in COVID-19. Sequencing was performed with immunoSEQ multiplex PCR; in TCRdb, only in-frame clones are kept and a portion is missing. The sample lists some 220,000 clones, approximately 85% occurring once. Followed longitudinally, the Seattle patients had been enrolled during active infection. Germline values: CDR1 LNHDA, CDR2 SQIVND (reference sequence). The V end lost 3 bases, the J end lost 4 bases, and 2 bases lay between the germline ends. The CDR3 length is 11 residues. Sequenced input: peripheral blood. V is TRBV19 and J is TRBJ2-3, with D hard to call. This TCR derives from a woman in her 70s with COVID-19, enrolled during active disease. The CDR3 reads CASSIADTQYF. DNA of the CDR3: TGTGCCAGTAGTATCGCAGATACGCAGTATTTT.